The rows below give T cell receptor beta chains drawn from one sample of a study of blood T cell repertoires in COVID-19. TCRdb's table, derived via immunoSEQ multiplex PCR, lists solely in-frame clones and lacks some. Found here are 450,000 or so clones, 89% of them singletons; the top ten hold about 1.6%. What was sequenced was peripheral blood. All receptors come from a woman between 40 and 50 years old with COVID-19, enrolled during active disease. Both conserved end residues are part of each CDR3. The D gene is left open where the match is weak. Some rows mark clone size as missing; the rest say once, few, many or name a class of expanded clone.

17	TRBD1	TRBV7-2	.	TRBJ1-4	CASSPPYETGLIEKLFF	TGTGCCAGCAGCCCCCCCTATGAGACAGGGCTGATTGAAAAACTGTTTTTT
14	.	TRBV5-5	once	TRBJ1-6	CASSREGAASPLHF	TGTGCCAGCAGCCGGGAGGGAGCCGCGTCACCCCTCCACTTT
14	.	TRBV27	.	TRBJ1-1	CASSLSPGNTEAFF	TGTGCCAGCAGTTTATCACCGGGGAACACTGAAGCTTTCTTT
13	.	TRBV5-6	.	TRBJ1-4	CASSLGPNEKLFF	TGTGCCAGCAGCTTGGGGCCTAATGAAAAACTGTTTTTT
15	.	TRBV6-1	.	TRBJ1-1	CASSEVGLGVTEAFF	TGTGCCAGCAGTGAAGTTGGGCTCGGGGTCACTGAAGCTTTCTTT
14	.	TRBV28	.	TRBJ1-5	CASSLFRGNQPQHF	TGTGCCAGCAGTTTATTCAGGGGCAATCAGCCCCAGCATTTT
15	TRBD1	TRBV6-2/TRBV6-3	.	TRBJ1-2	CASSYSTGPNYGYTF	TGTGCCAGCAGTTACTCGACAGGGCCCAACTATGGCTACACCTTC
13	.	TRBV6-5	.	TRBJ1-1	CASSGTINTEAFF	TGTGCCAGTTCCGGGACAATAAACACTGAAGCTTTCTTT
12	.	TRBV25-1	.	TRBJ1-6	CASSDLLSPLHF	TGTGCCAGCAGTGACCTTCTGTCACCCCTCCACTTT
16	.	TRBV5-1	once	TRBJ1-1	CASSRGAGLAETEAFF	TGCGCCAGCAGCCGGGGGGCAGGGCTGGCGGAAACTGAAGCTTTCTTT
13	.	TRBV4-1	.	TRBJ1-1	CASSQDFWAEAFF	TGCGCCAGCAGCCAAGACTTTTGGGCAGAAGCTTTCTTT
15	TRBD2	TRBV27	.	TRBJ2-1	CASSAAGGPHNEQFF	TGTGCCAGCAGTGCTGCGGGAGGGCCCCACAATGAGCAGTTCTTC
17	.	TRBV27	.	TRBJ1-1	CASSPSGERGMNTEAFF	TGTGCCAGCAGTCCCTCAGGGGAGAGGGGGATGAACACTGAAGCTTTCTTT
14	TRBD2	TRBV28	.	TRBJ2-1	CASSWLAGGPEEFF	TGTGCCAGCAGTTGGCTAGCGGGAGGGCCGGAGGAGTTCTTC
13	TRBD1	TRBV2	.	TRBJ1-4	CASSRDRGEKLFF	TGTGCCAGCAGTCGGGACAGGGGTGAAAAACTGTTTTTT
14	.	TRBV2	.	TRBJ1-2	CAAVWPTPTYGYTF	TGTGCCGCGGTCTGGCCCACCCCAACTTATGGCTACACCTTC
15	TRBD1	TRBV6-2/TRBV6-3	.	TRBJ2-4	CASSDPRTGLNIQYF	TGTGCCAGCAGTGACCCGAGGACAGGGCTAAACATTCAGTACTTC
13	.	TRBV19	.	TRBJ1-1	CASSPVWNTEAFF	TGTGCCAGTAGCCCCGTATGGAACACTGAAGCTTTCTTT
15	.	TRBV6-5	.	TRBJ1-2	CASSYGQGKGYGYTF	TGTGCCAGCAGTTACGGTCAGGGAAAGGGCTATGGCTACACCTTC
15	.	TRBV9	.	TRBJ1-6	CASSVATGFGSPLHF	TGTGCCAGCAGCGTAGCTACAGGGTTCGGTTCACCCCTCCACTTT
18	TRBD2	TRBV12-5	.	TRBJ2-3	CASGLVRASGWSTDTQYF	TGTGCTAGTGGTTTGGTACGGGCTAGCGGGTGGAGCACAGATACGCAGTATTTT
17	.	TRBV4-1	.	TRBJ1-2	CASSQESAGGGNYGYTF	TGCGCCAGCAGCCAAGAGTCTGCAGGCGGAGGGAACTATGGCTACACCTTC
18	TRBD1	TRBV27	.	TRBJ2-7	CASSLYRITGGYSYEQYF	TGTGCCAGCAGTTTATACCGAATCACAGGGGGCTACAGCTACGAGCAGTACTTC
17	.	TRBV7-2	.	TRBJ1-3	CASSPLRLGHSGNTIYF	TGTGCCAGCAGCCCCTTAAGGCTGGGGCACTCTGGAAACACCATATATTTT
14	TRBD1	TRBV28	.	TRBJ2-7	CASSSGQTWWEQYF	TGTGCCAGCAGTTCGGGACAGACCTGGTGGGAGCAGTACTTC
14	.	TRBV27	.	TRBJ2-1	CASSHRDSDNEQFF	TGTGCCAGCAGTCACAGGGATTCGGACAATGAGCAGTTCTTC
11	.	TRBV20-1	.	TRBJ2-1	CSARAVHEQFF	TGCAGTGCTAGGGCCGTACATGAGCAGTTCTTC
14	TRBD2	TRBV15	.	TRBJ2-5	CATSPRTSYETQYF	TGTGCCACCAGCCCCCGGACTAGTTACGAGACCCAGTACTTC
15	.	TRBV19	.	TRBJ2-3	CASSMLGSHTDTQYF	TGTGCCAGTAGTATGCTAGGCTCCCACACAGATACGCAGTATTTT
13	TRBD1	TRBV5-1	few	TRBJ2-7	CASSTPGQGQQYF	TGCGCCAGCAGCACCCCGGGACAGGGGCAGCAGTACTTC
17	.	TRBV5-1	.	TRBJ2-6	CASSLLTSRSGANVLTF	TGCGCCAGCAGCTTGCTGACTTCCCGCTCTGGGGCCAACGTCCTGACTTTC
14	.	TRBV18	.	TRBJ1-4	CASPHQATNEKLFF	TGTGCCAGCCCTCACCAGGCAACTAATGAAAAACTGTTTTTT
14	.	TRBV6-6	.	TRBJ1-1	CASSFGGVNTEAFF	TGTGCCAGCAGTTTCGGCGGGGTGAACACTGAAGCTTTCTTT
15	.	TRBV27	.	TRBJ1-6	CASRYPSPYNSPLHF	TGTGCCAGCAGGTACCCGAGCCCCTATAATTCACCCCTCCACTTT
15	.	TRBV28	.	TRBJ1-5	CASSLNQEGNQPQHF	TGTGCCAGCAGTTTAAACCAGGAGGGTAATCAGCCCCAGCATTTT
13	.	TRBV14	.	TRBJ1-2	CASSQEGGGGYTF	TGTGCCAGCAGCCAAGAAGGGGGAGGGGGCTACACCTTC
13	.	TRBV5-1	.	TRBJ1-1	CASGHSGGTEAFF	TGCGCCAGCGGCCATTCGGGAGGAACTGAAGCTTTCTTT
11	.	TRBV30	.	TRBJ2-7	CAWSVHREQYF	TGTGCCTGGAGTGTACACCGCGAGCAGTACTTC
18	.	TRBV7-2	.	TRBJ2-1	CASSLALSGGASYNEQFF	TGTGCCAGCAGCTTAGCGCTATCCGGGGGAGCCTCCTACAATGAGCAGTTCTTC
13	.	TRBV18	.	TRBJ1-1	CASSVRETNEAFF	TGTGCCAGCTCAGTTCGGGAGACTAACGAAGCTTTCTTT
14	.	TRBV28	.	TRBJ1-6	CASSIVQGSSPLHF	TGTGCCAGCAGTATAGTTCAGGGGAGCTCACCCCTCCACTTT
17	TRBD1	TRBV10-3	.	TRBJ2-7	CAISAARDRGRTYEQYF	TGTGCCATCAGTGCGGCCCGGGACAGGGGGCGTACCTACGAGCAGTACTTC
15	TRBD1	TRBV5-1	.	TRBJ1-6	CASSGQGMGNSPLHF	TGCGCCAGCAGCGGACAGGGTATGGGGAATTCACCCCTCCACTTT
14	.	TRBV7-9	.	TRBJ1-2	CAQSPPGANYGYTF	TGTGCCCAATCCCCCCCAGGGGCTAACTATGGCTACACCTTC
17	.	TRBV5-1	.	TRBJ1-6	CASSLRSSSSYNSPLHF	TGCGCCAGCAGCTTGAGGTCCTCTAGCTCCTATAATTCACCCCTCCACTTT
13	TRBD1	TRBV29-1	.	TRBJ1-6	CSVSTGAGSPLHF	TGCAGCGTTAGCACAGGGGCTGGGTCACCCCTCCACTTT
14	.	TRBV28	.	TRBJ1-1	CASKLGDMNTEAFF	TGTGCCAGCAAATTGGGCGACATGAACACTGAAGCTTTCTTT
15	TRBD1	TRBV19	.	TRBJ1-5	CASIDRETNNQPQHF	TGTGCCAGTATCGACAGGGAGACTAACAATCAGCCCCAGCATTTT
15	TRBD1	TRBV7-2	.	TRBJ2-1	CASSSRGGTGNEQFF	TGTGCCAGCAGCTCCCGAGGGGGGACAGGCAATGAGCAGTTCTTC
14	.	TRBV5-4	.	TRBJ2-5	CASSWATGRETQYF	TGTGCCAGCAGCTGGGCCACAGGGAGAGAGACCCAGTACTTC
15	TRBD1	TRBV12-5	.	TRBJ2-2	CASGRERQGTGELFF	TGTGCTAGTGGTAGGGAAAGACAGGGAACCGGGGAGCTGTTTTTT
15	TRBD1	TRBV29-1	.	TRBJ2-3	CSGSRQGFSTDTQYF	TGCAGCGGGTCCCGACAGGGGTTTAGCACAGATACGCAGTATTTT